This T cell receptor (beta chain) appears in the sequencing data of a study of shared clonotypes between healthy human individuals. General study results and limits: Larger estimated richness was generally recorded for naive subsets relative to memory subsets.

Turning to this clone: Its antigen is still unknown.

A deep-level run was used for the assay. Using immunoSEQ multiplex PCR, the repertoire was profiled, and TCRdb retains in-frame clones only, with some absent. The profile shows approximately 840,000 clones, approximately 96% of them singletons. The CDR3 is 16 residues long. With 4 bases clipped from V and 3 bases from J, the junction kept 7 bases outside the gene matches. The V gene's germline CDR1 is MDHEN and CDR2 SYDVKM. Naive CD8 cells lacked CD45RO, underwent positive selection for CCR7 and left out terminally differentiated effector memory CD45RA+ cells. Material: naive CD8+ T cells sorted from blood. The chain has TRBV28 and TRBJ2-3; 10 bases agree with TRBD1. The TCR originated in a man aged 25-45 years in good health. The CDR3 spells CASSYLTGGGTDTQYF. CDR3 DNA: TGTGCCAGCAGTTACTTGACAGGGGGCGGGACAGATACGCAGTATTTT.